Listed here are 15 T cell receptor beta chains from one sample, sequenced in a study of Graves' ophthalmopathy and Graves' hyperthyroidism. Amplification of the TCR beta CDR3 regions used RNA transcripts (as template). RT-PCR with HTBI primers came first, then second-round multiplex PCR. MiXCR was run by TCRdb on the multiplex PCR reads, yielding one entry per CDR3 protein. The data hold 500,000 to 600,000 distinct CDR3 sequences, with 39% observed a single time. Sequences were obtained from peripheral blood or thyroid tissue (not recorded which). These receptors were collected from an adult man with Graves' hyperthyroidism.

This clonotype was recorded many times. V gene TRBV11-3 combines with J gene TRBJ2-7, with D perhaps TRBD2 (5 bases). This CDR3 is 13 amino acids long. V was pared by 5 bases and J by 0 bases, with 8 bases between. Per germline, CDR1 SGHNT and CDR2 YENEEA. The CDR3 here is CASSQTSSYEQYF. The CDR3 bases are TGTGCCAGCAGCCAAACTAGCTCCTACGAGCAGTACTTC.

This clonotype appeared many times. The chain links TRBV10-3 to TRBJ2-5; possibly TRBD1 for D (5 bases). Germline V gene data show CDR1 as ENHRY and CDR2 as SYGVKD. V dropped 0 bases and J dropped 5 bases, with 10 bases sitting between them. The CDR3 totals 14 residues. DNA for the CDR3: TGTGCCATCAGTGAGTCAACAGGCCGGGAGACCCAGTACTTC. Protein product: CAISESTGRETQYF.

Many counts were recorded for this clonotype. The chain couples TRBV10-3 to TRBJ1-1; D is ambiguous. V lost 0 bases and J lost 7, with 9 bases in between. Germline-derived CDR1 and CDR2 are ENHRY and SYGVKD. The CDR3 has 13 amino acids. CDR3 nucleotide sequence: TGTGCCATCAGTGAGTCGGGCGTCAGTGAAGCTTTCTTT. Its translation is CAISESGVSEAFF.

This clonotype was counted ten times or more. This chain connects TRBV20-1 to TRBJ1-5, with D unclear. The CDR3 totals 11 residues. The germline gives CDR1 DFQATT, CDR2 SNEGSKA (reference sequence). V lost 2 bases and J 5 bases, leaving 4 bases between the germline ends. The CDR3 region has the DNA TGCAGTGCTAGAAAGGATCAGCCCCAGCATTTT. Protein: CSARKDQPQHF.

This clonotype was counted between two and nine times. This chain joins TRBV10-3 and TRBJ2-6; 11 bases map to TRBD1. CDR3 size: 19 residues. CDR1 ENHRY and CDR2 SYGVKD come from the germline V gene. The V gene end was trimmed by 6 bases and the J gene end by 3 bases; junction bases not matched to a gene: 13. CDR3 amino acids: CAISNPNGQGAVGANVLTF. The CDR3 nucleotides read TGTGCCATCAGCAACCCGAACGGACAGGGGGCGGTTGGGGCCAACGTCCTGACTTTC.

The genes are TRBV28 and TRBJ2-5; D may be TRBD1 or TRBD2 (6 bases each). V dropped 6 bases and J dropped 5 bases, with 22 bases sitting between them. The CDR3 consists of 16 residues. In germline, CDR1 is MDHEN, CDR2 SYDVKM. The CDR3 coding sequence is TGTGCCAGCAGAAATCCGAAGGACGGGGGCCGTGAGACCCAGTACTTC. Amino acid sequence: CASRNPKDGGRETQYF.

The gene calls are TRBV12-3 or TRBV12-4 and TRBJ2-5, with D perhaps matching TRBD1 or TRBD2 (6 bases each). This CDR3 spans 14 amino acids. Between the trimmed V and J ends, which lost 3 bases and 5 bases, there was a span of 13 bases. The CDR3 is CASSFLGGLETQYF. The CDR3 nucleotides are TGTGCCAGCAGTTTTCTGGGGGGCCTGGAGACCCAGTACTTC.

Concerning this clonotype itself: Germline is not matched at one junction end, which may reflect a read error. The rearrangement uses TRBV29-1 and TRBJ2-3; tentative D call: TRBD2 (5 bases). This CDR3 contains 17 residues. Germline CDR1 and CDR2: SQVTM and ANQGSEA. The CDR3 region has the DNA TGCAGCGCTGAACCCCAACGGACGGGGTGGAATGTGGATACGCAGTATTTT. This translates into CSAEPQRTGWNVDTQYF.

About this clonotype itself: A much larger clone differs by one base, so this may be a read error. The CDR3 is CASSVSGRSGDYTF. For the CDR3, the DNA is TGCGCCAGCAGCGTTAGTGGGAGATCCGGCGACTACACCTTC. The rearrangement links TRBV5-1 to TRBJ1-2, with D unresolved. Per germline, CDR1 SGHRS and CDR2 YFSETQ. The CDR3 has 14 amino acids. The V end lost 4 bases, the J end lost 10 bases, and 20 bases lay between the germline ends.

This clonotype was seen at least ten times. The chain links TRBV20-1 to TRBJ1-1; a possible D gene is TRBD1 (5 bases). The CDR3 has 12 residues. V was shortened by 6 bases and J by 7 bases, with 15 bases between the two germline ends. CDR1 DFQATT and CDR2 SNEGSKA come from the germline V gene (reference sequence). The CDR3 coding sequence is TGCAGTGCCTACGTTGGGGGTAATGAAGCTTTCTTT. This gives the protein CSAYVGGNEAFF.

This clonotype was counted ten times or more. The CDR3 sequence: CATRQAPANYGYTF. The DNA for the CDR3 is TGTGCCACCAGACAGGCCCCCGCGAACTATGGCTACACCTTC. The chain links TRBV15 to TRBJ1-2, with D possibly matching TRBD1 (5 bases). V was pared by 6 bases and J by 2 bases, with 13 bases between. CDR1 is LNHNV and CDR2 is YYDKDF in the germline V gene (reference sequence). This CDR3 has 14 residues.

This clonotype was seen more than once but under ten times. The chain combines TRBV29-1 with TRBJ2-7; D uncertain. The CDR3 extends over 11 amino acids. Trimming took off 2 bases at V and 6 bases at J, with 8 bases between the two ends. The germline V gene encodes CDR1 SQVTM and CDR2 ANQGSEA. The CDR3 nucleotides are TGCAGCGTTGAAAGATTACCCGAGCAGTACTTC. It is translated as CSVERLPEQYF.

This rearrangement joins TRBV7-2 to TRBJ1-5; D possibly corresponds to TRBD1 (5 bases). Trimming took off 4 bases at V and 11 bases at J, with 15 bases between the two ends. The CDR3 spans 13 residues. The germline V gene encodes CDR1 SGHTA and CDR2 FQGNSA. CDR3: CASSSRGVETQHF. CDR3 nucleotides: TGTGCCAGCAGCTCACGAGGGGTGGAGACCCAGCATTTT.

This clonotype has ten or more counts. The CDR3 bases are TGTGCCAGCAGAAGTAAGGGACAGGGGACCGAGCAGTACTTC. Its protein product is CASRSKGQGTEQYF. The genes are TRBV7-2 and TRBJ2-7; 10 bases align to TRBD1. Losses at the gene ends were 6 bases for V and 6 bases for J; bases not matched to a gene: 8. The CDR3 contains 14 residues. The germline V gene has CDR1 SGHTA and CDR2 FQGNSA.

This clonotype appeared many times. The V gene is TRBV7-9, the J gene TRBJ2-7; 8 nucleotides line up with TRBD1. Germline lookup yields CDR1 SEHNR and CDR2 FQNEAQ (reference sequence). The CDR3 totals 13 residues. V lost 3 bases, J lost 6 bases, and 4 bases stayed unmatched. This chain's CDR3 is CASSFSTGVEQYF. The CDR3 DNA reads TGTGCCAGCAGCTTCTCGACAGGGGTCGAGCAGTACTTC.